This TCR beta chain was sequenced for a study of blood T cells in healthy people across ages. Findings and limits, study-wide: While age rose, TCR beta diversity per million T cells dropped in a roughly linear way. Higher naive T cell percentage went strongly together with higher TCR beta diversity.

The germline gives CDR1 SGHDN, CDR2 FVKESK. The CDR3 length is 14 residues. V shed 4 bases and J shed 3 bases, with 13 bases lying between them. Comment on this clonotype: Antigen unknown.

Together with a sample-barcoded 5' primer, a J-beta primer mix was included in a second PCR lasting about 6 to 11 cycles. TCRdb independently ran MiXCR on the 5' RACE reads; one entry per CDR3 protein. Of approximately 900,000 distinct CDR3 sequences in the sample, 45% to 50% were seen once. Input material: blood. The receptor was derived from a man aged 25-45 years in good health. The chain uses TRBV14 and TRBJ2-7; the D is unclear. CDR3 protein: CASSPRSSIYEQYF. The CDR3 DNA sequence: TGTGCCAGCAGCCCCAGATCGAGCATCTACGAGCAGTACTTC.